The 22 T cell receptor beta chains below were found in one sample sequenced in a study of cytomegalovirus exposure and HLA in healthy donors. The PCR ran on 60 Vbeta and 13 Jbeta primers. TCRdb keeps only in-frame clones here, not all; method: immunoSEQ multiplex PCR. This table holds about 130,000 clones, around 79% found once. The source material was PBMCs. The origin of the receptors is a male donor in good health and CMV-seronegative.

This clone was detected only a few times. The J gene is TRBJ2-7, the V gene TRBV11-2; D might be TRBD2 (5 bases). CDR1 is SGHAT, CDR2 FQNNGV, per germline. V was trimmed by 7 bases and J by 6 bases, leaving 25 bases between them. The CDR3 loop spans 16 amino acids. This chain's CDR3 is CASTPVRVSEWSEQYF. In DNA, the CDR3 is TGTGCCAGCACCCCAGTGCGGGTTTCGGAATGGAGCGAGCAGTACTTC. The whole variable domain, filled in from reference TRBV11-2 and TRBJ2-7, reads EAGVAQSPRYKIIEKRQSVAFWCNPISGHATLYWYQQILGQGPKLLIQFQNNGVVDDSQLPKDRFSAERLKGVDSTLKIQPAKLEDSAVYLCASTPVRVSEWSEQYFGPGTRLTVT.

The V gene is TRBV9, the J gene TRBJ2-5; D is possibly TRBD1 (5 bases). Germline CDR1 is SGDLS and CDR2 is YYNGEE. This CDR3 has 13 amino acids. With 2 bases removed from V and 2 bases from J, the gap between germline ends came to 7 bases. CDR3 nucleotides: TGTGCCAGCAGCGTTCGACAGCAAGAGACCCAGTACTTC. It is translated as CASSVRQQETQYF.

This CDR3 is CASSQNTEAFF. The CDR3 nucleotides are TGTGCCAGCAGCCAAAACACTGAAGCTTTCTTT. The chain has TRBV7-9 and TRBJ1-1; D unclear. CDR1 SEHNR and CDR2 FQNEAQ come from the germline V gene (reference sequence). V was trimmed by 5 bases and J by 2 bases, leaving 3 bases between them. This CDR3 region has 11 residues.

The V call is TRBV6-4, the J call TRBJ2-2, with TRBD2 matching 7 bases. This CDR3 is 16 amino acids long. Trimming cost V 2 bases and J 2 bases; bases outside gene matches: 5. Per the germline V gene, CDR1 is MRHNA and CDR2 is SNTAGT. The CDR3 is CASSDVLAVNTGELFF. For the CDR3, the DNA is TGTGCCAGCAGTGACGTTCTAGCGGTTAACACCGGGGAGCTGTTTTTT.

This rearrangement joins TRBV7-3 to TRBJ2-1; the match to TRBD2 covers 11 bases. The germline V gene has CDR1 SGHTA and CDR2 FQGTGA. J gave up 0 bases and V 1 base, and 5 bases lay outside the gene matches. This CDR3 comprises 18 residues. CDR3 coding DNA: TGTGCCAGCAGCTTAAGCCTAGCGGGGGGTCGCTCCTACAATGAGCAGTTCTTC. Its protein product is CASSLSLAGGRSYNEQFF.

This clone has more than one count but fewer than ten. The chain combines TRBV6-4 with TRBJ2-3; D might be TRBD2 (6 bases). The CDR3 contains 15 residues. Trimming cost V 3 bases and J 2 bases, with 12 bases left between them. Looked up from germline, CDR1 is MRHNA and CDR2 is SNTAGT. CDR3: CASSDRLEPTDTQYF. CDR3 sequence (DNA): TGTGCCAGCAGTGATAGACTAGAACCCACAGATACGCAGTATTTT.

With respect to this clone: Other DNA sequences of this sample code for an identical CDR3. The chain combines TRBV5-6 with TRBJ2-5; 8 bases map to TRBD2. The CDR3 has 16 amino acids. V dropped 0 bases and J dropped 3; count of bases not matched to a gene: 7. The germline gives CDR1 SGHDT, CDR2 YYEEEE. The CDR3 DNA is TGTGCCAGCAGCTTGGCCGGGACTAGTGGAAAAGAGACCCAGTACTTC. It codes for CASSLAGTSGKETQYF.

The chain carries TRBV6-5 and TRBJ1-1, with 7 bases identical to TRBD1. This CDR3 has 14 amino acids. Germline CDR1 and CDR2: MNHEY and SVGAGI. J lost 0 bases, V lost 5 bases, and 3 bases had no gene match. DNA of the CDR3: TGTGCCAGCAGTACGGGACAGTTGAACACTGAAGCTTTCTTT. It specifies CASSTGQLNTEAFF.

J is TRBJ2-1 and V is TRBV5-1, with D tentatively TRBD1 (6 bases). CDR3 length: 12 amino acids. Trimming removed 2 bases from V and 7 bases from J, with 7 bases in between. The germline V gene encodes CDR1 SGHRS and CDR2 YFSETQ. The CDR3 sequence: CASSLQGNEQFF. The DNA of the CDR3 is TGCGCCAGCAGCTTACAGGGTAATGAGCAGTTCTTC.

The table lists this clone with a count of one. The chain combines TRBV6-5 with TRBJ1-4; 8 bases align to TRBD1. V trimming: 4 bases; J trimming: 8 bases; junction bases outside the gene matches: 9. Germline V CDR1 and CDR2: MNHEY, SVGAGI. The CDR3 is 15 residues long. The CDR3, as DNA: TGTGCCAGCAGTTCCGCCGGGACAGGCTTAGAAAAACTGTTTTTT. It encodes CASSSAGTGLEKLFF.

The gene calls are TRBV19 and TRBJ1-1; D possibly corresponds to TRBD1 (6 bases). The length of the CDR3 is 16 residues. The germline CDR1 and CDR2 sequences are LNHDA and SQIVND (reference sequence). Trimming removed 6 bases from V and 0 bases from J, with 17 bases in between. The CDR3 protein is CASRMGGGTMNTEAFF. The CDR3 coding sequence is TGTGCCAGTAGGATGGGCGGGGGCACCATGAACACTGAAGCTTTCTTT.

The chain joins TRBV11-2 to TRBJ2-2, with D possibly matching TRBD2 (7 bases). Germline V gene data show CDR1 as SGHAT and CDR2 as FQNNGV. V was trimmed by 3 bases and J by 4 bases, leaving 12 bases between them. The CDR3 extends over 15 amino acids. CDR3 sequence (DNA): TGTGCCAGCAGCTTTGGGGGGGCTCCCACCGGGGAGCTGTTTTTT. Translating it yields CASSFGGAPTGELFF.

The chain uses TRBV18 and TRBJ2-7; TRBD2 matches 14 bases. The CDR3 is 18 amino acids. V lost 2 bases and J lost 5; bases outside the gene matches: 11. Germline assignment: CDR1 KGHSH and CDR2 LQKENI. CDR3 sequence: CASSPRLGLAGGANEQYF. CDR3 bases: TGTGCCAGCTCACCAAGATTAGGACTAGCGGGAGGAGCAAACGAGCAGTACTTC.

J is TRBJ2-1 and V is TRBV2; possible D gene TRBD1, 5 bases. Deletions cut 9 bases from V and 8 bases from J, with 17 bases between. The CDR3 totals 13 residues. Germline assignment: CDR1 SNHLY and CDR2 FYNNEI. In nucleotides, the CDR3 is TGTGCCAGAACTCCAGGAAGGGGCGATGAGCAGTTCTTC. Residues: CARTPGRGDEQFF.

J is TRBJ2-1 and V is TRBV9; TRBD2 aligns across 9 bases. J lost 5 bases, V lost 5 bases, and 5 bases had no gene match. Per the germline V gene, CDR1 is SGDLS and CDR2 is YYNGEE. This CDR3 region has 14 residues. CDR3 nucleotide sequence: TGTGCCAGCAGGGATAGCGGGAGAGACAATGAGCAGTTCTTC. Translation: CASRDSGRDNEQFF.

The gene calls are TRBV18 and TRBJ2-3; weak D call: TRBD1 (5 bases). The CDR3 runs to 15 residues. Germline values: CDR1 KGHSH, CDR2 LQKENI. V gave up 3 bases and J gave up 0 bases, with 10 bases separating them. Written as DNA, the CDR3 is TGTGCCAGCTCACCTGGGGCTTATAGCACAGATACGCAGTATTTT. Translating it yields CASSPGAYSTDTQYF.

The gene calls are TRBV7-9 and TRBJ1-4; 8 bases are a match to TRBD1. V lost 7 bases to trimming and J lost 7 bases; unmatched junction nucleotides: 8. CDR3 length: 14 residues. Germline values: CDR1 SEHNR, CDR2 FQNEAQ (reference sequence). The CDR3 region is CASNQQGEGEKLFF. CDR3 bases: TGTGCCAGCAACCAACAGGGGGAAGGTGAAAAACTGTTTTTT.

J is TRBJ2-7 and V is TRBV6-5; D uncertain. V was clipped by 0 bases and J by 2 bases, with 5 bases between them. Germline CDR1 and CDR2: MNHEY and SVGAGI. The CDR3 covers 13 residues. As DNA, the CDR3 is TGTGCCAGCAGTTACTCCCCTCCCTACGAGCAGTACTTC. Protein: CASSYSPPYEQYF.

This clone has only one observation. J is TRBJ2-1 and V is TRBV4-2, with 13 bases matching TRBD2. Germline loops: CDR1 LGHNA, CDR2 YNFKEQ. The CDR3 contains 15 residues. Unmatched junction bases numbered 4, after V lost 4 bases and J lost 7 bases. The CDR3 DNA reads as TGTGCCAGCAGCCGTGGACTAGCGGGGGTGAATGAGCAGTTCTTC. Its translation is CASSRGLAGVNEQFF.

This chain connects TRBV5-1 to TRBJ2-1; tentatively, D is TRBD2 (6 bases). The CDR3 sequence is 14 residues long. The germline gives CDR1 SGHRS, CDR2 YFSETQ. V gave up 1 base and J gave up 4 bases, with 9 bases separating them. The CDR3 DNA follows: TGCGCCAGCAGCTTGAGGGCGGGATACAATGAGCAGTTCTTC. This codes for CASSLRAGYNEQFF.

The rearrangement uses TRBV4-1 and TRBJ1-2; TRBD1 agrees at 9 bases. Trimming cost V 1 base and J 4 bases; bases outside gene matches: 16. There are 19 residues in the CDR3. Germline CDR1 MGHRA, CDR2 YSYEKL. Here the CDR3 DNA reads TGCGCCAGCAGCCAAGCCAGTTCTCGTGGACAGGGGTACCTCTATGGCTACACCTTC. It yields the protein CASSQASSRGQGYLYGYTF.

V and J are TRBV4-2 and TRBJ2-7; D not certain. Trimming stripped 5 bases from V and 4 bases from J, with 9 bases between. Germline CDR1 reads LGHNA; CDR2 reads YNFKEQ. The CDR3 totals 12 residues. The CDR3 region is CASSGSAYEQYF. The CDR3 nucleotides are TGTGCCAGCAGCGGCTCCGCTTACGAGCAGTACTTC.